This TCR beta chain was identified in a study of patients and donors after allogeneic stem cell transplantation. The V end was cut by 4 bases, the J end by 6 bases, with 15 bases between. This CDR3 comprises 14 residues. Germline assignment: CDR1 ENHRY and CDR2 SYGVKD. MiXCR was run by TCRdb on the RT-PCR reads, yielding one entry per CDR3 protein. The sample lists about a million distinct CDR3 sequences, approximately 18% occurring once. Sequenced material: blood, either unsorted or a sorted T cell fraction (not recorded which). The chain recombines TRBV10-3 with TRBJ1-1; possibly TRBD1 for D (5 bases). This TCR was recovered from a human donor who was either an allogeneic HSCT recipient or a stem cell or donor lymphocyte infusion donor (not recorded which). It is not recorded whose cells these are; they may come from a transplant donor. The CDR3 DNA reads TGTGCCATCAGTGTCCTACATCCCAGGGCTGAAGCTTTCTTT. Its protein product is CAISVLHPRAEAFF.